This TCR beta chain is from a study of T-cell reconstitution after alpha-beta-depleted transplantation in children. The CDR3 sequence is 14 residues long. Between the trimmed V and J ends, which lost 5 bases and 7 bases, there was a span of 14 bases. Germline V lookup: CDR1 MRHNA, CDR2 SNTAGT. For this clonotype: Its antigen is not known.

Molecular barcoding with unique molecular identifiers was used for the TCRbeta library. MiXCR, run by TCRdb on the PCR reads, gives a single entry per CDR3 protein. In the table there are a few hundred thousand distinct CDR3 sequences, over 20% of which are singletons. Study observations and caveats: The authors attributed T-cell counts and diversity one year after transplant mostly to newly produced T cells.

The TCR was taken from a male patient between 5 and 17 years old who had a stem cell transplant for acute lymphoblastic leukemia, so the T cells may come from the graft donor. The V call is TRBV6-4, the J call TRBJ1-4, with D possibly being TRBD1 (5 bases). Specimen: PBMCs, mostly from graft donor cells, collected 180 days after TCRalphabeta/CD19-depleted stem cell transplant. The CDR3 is CASSPSGTGEKLFF. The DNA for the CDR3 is TGTGCCAGCAGTCCGTCAGGGACGGGTGAAAAACTGTTTTTT.